This T cell receptor (beta chain) was captured in a study of cytomegalovirus exposure and HLA in healthy donors. With 60 Vbeta and 13 Jbeta primers, the PCR was carried out. The repertoire was sequenced with immunoSEQ multiplex PCR; TCRdb's copy has only in-frame clones and lacks some. The sample comprises roughly 72,000 clones, 65% to 85% of which are singletons, and roughly 22% rests with the top ten. V was shortened by 1 base and J by 4 bases, with 5 bases between the two germline ends. The CDR3 consists of 13 residues. Germline CDR1 MNHNS, CDR2 SASEGT. The rearrangement links TRBV6-1 to TRBJ1-5, with D hard to call. The source is a woman in her forties in good health and CMV-seropositive. Sequenced: PBMCs. CDR3 sequence: CASSEGQNQPQHF. CDR3 sequence (DNA): TGTGCCAGCAGTGAAGGGCAGAATCAGCCCCAGCATTTT.